A single sample gave rise to the 2 T cell receptor beta chains below, sequenced in a study of blood T cell repertoires in COVID-19. The data were produced by immunoSEQ multiplex PCR, yet TCRdb's version contains in-frame clones alone and is incomplete. The table records roughly 150,000 clones, around 85% of them present only once. The sequenced material came from peripheral blood. Every receptor here comes from a man older than 75 with COVID-19, enrolled during active disease.

The rearrangement joins TRBV2 to TRBJ2-3; no definite D call. The V and J ends lost 5 bases and 2 bases respectively, with 8 bases between them. The germline gives CDR1 SNHLY, CDR2 FYNNEI. The CDR3 is made up of 13 amino acids. The CDR3 region has the DNA TGTGCCAGCAGTCCCGGGTTCACAGATACGCAGTATTTT. Its protein is CASSPGFTDTQYF.

The J gene is TRBJ1-2, the V gene TRBV10-3; tentative D call: TRBD1 (5 bases). The CDR3 is 15 residues long. Trimming left V 3 bases short and J 2 bases short, with 13 bases between. CDR1 is ENHRY and CDR2 is SYGVKD in the germline V gene. The CDR3 sequence is CAISEWGIRNYGYTF. DNA for the CDR3: TGTGCCATCAGTGAATGGGGCATACGGAACTATGGCTACACCTTC.